The subject of this entry is one TCR beta chain. No antigen is known for it. No much larger clonotype is one base removed from it; base qualities were not supplied. The sample belongs to a study of blood T cell repertoires in COVID-19 (dated by TCRdb to about 2020). Looking at the study overall: Samples from collaborators originated in the United States, Italy and Spain and spanned both the acute and convalescent phases of COVID-19. The sample metadata nearly always contained a de-identified subject ID, COVID-19 status, age in years and sex. Where HLA class I and class II types were available, the types were taken from metadata supplied by the sample provider, not from assay-based typing. The repertoires were made available in a free public database intended to serve as a resource for research on the immune response to SARS-CoV-2. Subjects who had been exposed to COVID-19, were actively infected with it, or had recovered from it provided the deeply sampled blood TCRbeta repertoires that made up the dataset. The prospective study material was composed of cDNA or gDNA derived from T cells, B-cell-depleted T cells, or PBMCs. The samples were drawn from the first 160 participants of the ongoing ImmuneRACE study and from some 1,300 subjects provided by 6 global collaborators. Study-wide findings and limitations: Clinical and demographic metadata were provided uncurated, with the amount varying by source and participant.

CDR1 and CDR2 were assigned from the germline V gene as MNHEY and SVGAGI. Spanning cysteine to phenylalanine, the CDR3 consists of 15 amino acids. CDR3 DNA only is kept here, 45 bases in frame from base 1. The junction shows trimming of 2 bases on V and 7 bases on J, plus 17 bases between the germline ends. In Seattle, one collaborating source enrolled patients while the infection was active and tracked those patients longitudinally over the course of disease. Whole blood was collected in K2EDTA tubes by collaborating institutions according to the institutions' own protocols. For TCRbeta analysis, collaborators shipped samples in one of three forms: frozen whole blood, isolated PBMCs, or DNA extracted from either of those sample types. TCRbeta CDR3 regions were amplified from genomic DNA by means of the immunoSEQ Assay, a bias-controlled multiplex PCR. In the source study's methods: Within the assay, amplification of reference gene primers was used to estimate how many nucleated cells each sample contained. Sequence reads were collapsed and filtered to measure the absolute abundance of every unique TCRbeta CDR3 rearrangement. For each sample, productive Simpson clonality was calculated by taking the square root of Simpson's diversity index across productive rearrangements. This immuneACCESS table, as held by TCRdb, lists in-frame sequences with V and J called but not all clones. Of the missing ones, under half trace to an unresolved V gene in checked studies; the others have no known cause. The DNA was the basis for D and trimming; V, J and clone size are from that table. Within this sample are about 480,000 clones, with approximately 92% of them counted one time only. Of the sample, roughly 0.92% falls within the top ten clones.

The sequence is built from TRBV6-5 and TRBJ1-2, with the identity of the D gene unclear. The TCR originated in a man younger than 35 with COVID-19, enrolled during active disease. Material for sequencing was peripheral blood. The encoded CDR3 is CASSYDRSSAPGYTF. The DNA sequence is TGTGCCAGCAGTTACGATCGGTCCTCCGCTCCTGGCTACACCTTC.